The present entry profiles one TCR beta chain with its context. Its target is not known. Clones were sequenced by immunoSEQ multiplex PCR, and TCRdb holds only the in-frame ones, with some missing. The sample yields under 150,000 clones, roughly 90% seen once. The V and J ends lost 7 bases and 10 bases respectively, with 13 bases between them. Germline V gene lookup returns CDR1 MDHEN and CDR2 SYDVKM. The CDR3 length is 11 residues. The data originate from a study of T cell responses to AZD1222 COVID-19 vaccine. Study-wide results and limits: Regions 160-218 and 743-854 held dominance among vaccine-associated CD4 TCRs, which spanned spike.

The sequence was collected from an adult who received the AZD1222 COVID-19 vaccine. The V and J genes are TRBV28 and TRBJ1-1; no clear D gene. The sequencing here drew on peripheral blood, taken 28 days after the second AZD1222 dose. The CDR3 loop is CASTGRSLAFF. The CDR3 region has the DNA TGTGCCAGCACGGGCCGATCTTTAGCTTTCTTT.